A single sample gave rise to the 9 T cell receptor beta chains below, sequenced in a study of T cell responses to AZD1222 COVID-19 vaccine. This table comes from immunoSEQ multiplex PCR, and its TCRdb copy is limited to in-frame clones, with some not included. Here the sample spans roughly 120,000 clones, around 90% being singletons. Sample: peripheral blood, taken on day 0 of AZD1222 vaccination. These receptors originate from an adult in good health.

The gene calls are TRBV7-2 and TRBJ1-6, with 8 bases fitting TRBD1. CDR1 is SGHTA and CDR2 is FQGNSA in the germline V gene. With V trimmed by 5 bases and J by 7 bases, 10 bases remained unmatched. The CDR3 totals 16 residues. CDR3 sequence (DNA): TGTGCCAGCAGCACCCGGACAGGGAGGGTGAATTCACCCCTCCACTTT. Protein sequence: CASSTRTGRVNSPLHF.

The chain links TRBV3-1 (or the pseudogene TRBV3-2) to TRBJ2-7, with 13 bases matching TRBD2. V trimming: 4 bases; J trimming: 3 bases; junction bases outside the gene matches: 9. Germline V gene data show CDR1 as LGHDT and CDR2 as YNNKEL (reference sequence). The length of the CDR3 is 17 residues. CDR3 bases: TGTGCCAGCAGCCCACGCGGAGGACTAGCGGGGGTCTACGAGCAGTACTTC. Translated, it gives CASSPRGGLAGVYEQYF.

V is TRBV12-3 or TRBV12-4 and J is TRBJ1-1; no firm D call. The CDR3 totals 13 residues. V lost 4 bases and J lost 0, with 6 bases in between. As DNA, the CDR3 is TGTGCCAGCAGTTCTCAAATGAACACTGAAGCTTTCTTT. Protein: CASSSQMNTEAFF.

CDR3 DNA: TGTGCCAGTCGAAGACTTAACTATGGCTACACCTTC. As protein: CASRRLNYGYTF. The chain combines TRBV19 with TRBJ1-2; D is uncertain. Looked up from germline, CDR1 is LNHDA and CDR2 is SQIVND (reference sequence). This CDR3 comprises 12 residues. Trimming removed 8 bases at V and 1 base at J, with 8 bases between.

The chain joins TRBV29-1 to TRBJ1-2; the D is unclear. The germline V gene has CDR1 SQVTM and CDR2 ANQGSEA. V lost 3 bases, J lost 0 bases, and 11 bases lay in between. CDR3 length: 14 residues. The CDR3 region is CSVDELGTNYGYTF. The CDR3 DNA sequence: TGCAGCGTTGATGAGCTGGGAACTAACTATGGCTACACCTTC.

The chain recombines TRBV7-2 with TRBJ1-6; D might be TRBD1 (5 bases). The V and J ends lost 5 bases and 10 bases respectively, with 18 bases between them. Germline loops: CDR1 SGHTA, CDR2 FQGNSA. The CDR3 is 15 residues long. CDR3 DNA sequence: TGTGCCAGCAGCCCCTACACCACTCAGGGATCACCCCTCCACTTT. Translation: CASSPYTTQGSPLHF.

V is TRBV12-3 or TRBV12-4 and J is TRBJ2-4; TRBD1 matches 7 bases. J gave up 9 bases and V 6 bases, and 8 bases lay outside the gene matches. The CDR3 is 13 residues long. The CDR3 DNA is TGTGCCAGCAGCCAAGACAGGGACAGCATTCAGTACTTC. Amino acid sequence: CASSQDRDSIQYF.

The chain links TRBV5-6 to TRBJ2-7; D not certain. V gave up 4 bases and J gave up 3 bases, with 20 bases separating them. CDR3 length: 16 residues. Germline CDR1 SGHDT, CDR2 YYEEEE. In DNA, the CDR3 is TGTGCCAGCAGCCAGCGACGACCATATCGCCGCTACGAGCAGTACTTC. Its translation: CASSQRRPYRRYEQYF.

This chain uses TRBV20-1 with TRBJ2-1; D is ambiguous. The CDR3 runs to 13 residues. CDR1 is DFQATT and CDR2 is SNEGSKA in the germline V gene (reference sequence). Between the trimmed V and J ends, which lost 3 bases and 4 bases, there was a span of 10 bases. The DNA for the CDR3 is TGCAGTGCTAGTCGGCCGGAATACAATGAGCAGTTCTTC. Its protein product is CSASRPEYNEQFF.